The clone carrying this T cell receptor beta chain was counted a few times. As yet, its antigen is unknown. This specimen belongs to a study of shared clonotypes between healthy human individuals. Study context: The study enrolled two women and a few men aged 18 to 49. Regarding the study as a whole: Generation probabilities of non-shared clonotypes were lower (relative to those shared by all four donors). Sequencing depth was a factor that was expected to affect clonotype sharing among donors. The represented genetic and exposure-history diversity was limited by the small number of donors.

Trimming shortened V by 8 bases and J by 1 base, and 17 bases separated the two germline ends. This CDR3 comprises 15 residues. Germline loops: CDR1 MNHEY, CDR2 SVGAGI. The repertoire was sequenced with immunoSEQ multiplex PCR; TCRdb's copy has only in-frame clones and lacks some. The sample records a few hundred thousand clones, 60% to 80% being singletons. The receptor comes from a man in his thirties or forties in good health. Material: memory CD4+ T cells sorted from blood. The sample's subset: CD45RA-negative fraction. This chain links TRBV6-5 with TRBJ1-1; a possible D gene is TRBD1 (6 bases). CDR3 sequence reads: CASSAPGVGNTEAFF. The CDR3 DNA follows: TGTGCCAGCTCAGCGCCAGGGGTCGGGAACACTGAAGCTTTCTTT.